The 7 T cell receptor beta chains reported below all come from one sample, sequenced in a study of read filtering for tumor transcriptome and immune sequencing. Molecular barcoded adaptors covering alpha/delta and beta/gamma chains were used on approximately 400 ng RNA. TCRdb reanalysed the reads using MiXCR and keeps one entry per CDR3 protein. There are fewer than 150,000 distinct CDR3 sequences in the sample; 13% occur only once, and more than 9.5% lies in the top ten. Sample: a population of CD138-negative cells sorted from bone marrow. These receptors were obtained from a donor at least 40 years old with multiple myeloma.

Many counts were recorded for this clonotype. The chain is built from TRBV24-1 and TRBJ2-7, with D tentatively TRBD2 (5 bases). This CDR3 is built from 13 residues. V lost 3 bases, J lost 5 bases, and 10 bases lay in between. Germline V CDR1 and CDR2: KGHDR, SFDVKD. The CDR3 DNA reads as TGTGCCACCAGTGATGCGGGTAGCGACGAGCAGTACTTC. Protein product: CATSDAGSDEQYF.

This clonotype was recorded once. At one end, the junction sequence differs from germline, possibly due to a read error. The V gene is TRBV20-1, the J gene TRBJ2-2, with 8 positions matching TRBD2. CDR3 length: 15 amino acids. Looked up from germline, CDR1 is DFQATT and CDR2 is SNEGSKA (reference sequence). CDR3 DNA: TGCAGTGCTAGAGACGGCGGGAGGACCACCGGGGAGCTGTTCTTT. It translates to CSARDGGRTTGELFF.

This clonotype is termed medium-sized. The rearrangement uses TRBV29-1 and TRBJ2-1; D may correspond to TRBD1 or TRBD2 (5 bases each). The CDR3 extends over 12 amino acids. The V and J ends lost 7 bases and 6 bases respectively, with 13 bases between them. CDR1 is SQVTM and CDR2 is ANQGSEA in the germline V gene. CDR3 in DNA: TGCAGCGCCAAGGGACCAATCAATGAGCAGTTCTTC. Protein sequence: CSAKGPINEQFF.

With respect to this clonotype: One end of the junction does not line up with germline, which may come from a read error. The J gene is TRBJ1-1, the V gene TRBV12-3 or TRBV12-4; 7 bases align to TRBD1. This CDR3 is 13 amino acids long. CDR3 sequence reads: CASSLDRDTKAFF. The CDR3 DNA reads as TGTGCCAGCAGTCTCGACAGGGACACTAAAGCTTTCTTT.

This clonotype was seen repeatedly, ten times or more. The CDR3 DNA sequence: TGTGCCAGCAGCCCGACAGGGTCTGGCAATCAGCCCCAGCATTTT. It specifies CASSPTGSGNQPQHF. The chain links TRBV7-3 to TRBJ1-5; 7 positions agree with TRBD1. The CDR3 spans 15 residues. V trimming: 5 bases; J trimming: 2 bases; junction bases outside the gene matches: 6. From germline, CDR1 is SGHTA and CDR2 FQGTGA.

Turning to this clonotype: It may be a read error: a sequence one base away is much more abundant. The J gene is TRBJ2-1, the V gene TRBV27; D remains unclear. This CDR3 has 16 amino acids. The germline CDR1 and CDR2 sequences are MNHEY and SMNVEV (reference sequence). CDR3 sequence (DNA): TGTGCCAGCAGTTTATTTTCGATCCGCTCCTGCAATGAGCAGTTCTTC. Translation gives CASSLFSIRSCNEQFF.

The sample holds many counts of this clonotype. The V call is TRBV28, the J call TRBJ2-5; no clear D gene. Germline assignment: CDR1 MDHEN and CDR2 SYDVKM. This CDR3 is 14 amino acids long. Trimming took off 4 bases at V and 7 bases at J, with 16 bases between the two ends. In nucleotides, the CDR3 is TGTGCCAGCAGTTCTGTCCAGACCCCAGGGACCCAGTACTTC. This encodes CASSSVQTPGTQYF.